The table lists the clone carrying this T cell receptor beta chain with a count of one. This sample stems from a study of T cell responses to AZD1222 COVID-19 vaccine. The method was immunoSEQ multiplex PCR; TCRdb's version includes in-frame clones alone and lacks a portion of them. The sample records around 140,000 clones, 90% to 95% being singletons. V gave up 2 bases and J gave up 7 bases, with 9 bases separating them. The CDR3 totals 12 residues. Germline V gene sequence: CDR1 SGDLS, CDR2 YYNGEE. The sequence derives from an adult in good health. The source material was peripheral blood, sampled on day 0 of AZD1222 vaccination. The J gene is TRBJ1-2, the V gene TRBV9; D uncertain. CDR3 residues: CASSVVSGGYTF. The DNA of the CDR3 is TGTGCCAGCAGCGTGGTTTCTGGTGGCTACACCTTC.